This T cell receptor beta chain was sequenced during a study of shared clonotypes between healthy human individuals. Donors included only healthy HIV-negative adults lacking recent acute infections or vaccinations. This CDR3 is 14 amino acids long. J lost 9 bases, V lost 8 bases, and 10 bases had no gene match. Measured with immunoSEQ multiplex PCR; TCRdb has only the in-frame clones, and not every one. The table shows over a million clones, with around 74% occurring only once. This TCR derives from a young man in good health. Sequencing was performed on memory CD4+ T cells sorted from blood. The sample's subset: CD45RA-negative fraction. This chain uses TRBV23-1 with TRBJ2-1, with 10 bases fitting TRBD1. TRBV23-1 is an ORF for which the function is uncertain. The CDR3, as DNA: TGCGCCAGCTTCCGGGACAGGGGAGTTGGTGAGCAGTTCTTC. Protein product: CASFRDRGVGEQFF.